Each of the 30 T cell receptor beta chains below was sequenced from the same sample in a study of CD8+ T cells in alopecia areata. RNA extraction and reverse transcription yielded cDNA as sequencing template. The repertoire was sequenced with immunoSEQ multiplex PCR; TCRdb's copy has only in-frame clones and lacks some. This sample yields approximately 280,000 clones, of which roughly 64% are seen a single time; 1.8% belongs to the top ten. As for treatment: oral pan-JAK inhibitor, 5-10 mg twice daily. The specimen comprised CD4+ T cells sorted from blood, sampled at week 24, from a patient treated with tofacitinib. These receptors came from a human donor with alopecia areata.

The chain has TRBV15 and TRBJ1-1; tentatively, D is TRBD1 (5 bases). Germline loops: CDR1 LNHNV, CDR2 YYDKDF (reference sequence). The ends were cut back, 8 bases at V and 4 bases at J, with 14 bases in the middle. The CDR3 contains 13 residues. The CDR3 nucleotides read TGTGCCACCTGCCGAGAGGGGAGCACTGAAGCTTTCTTT. As protein: CATCREGSTEAFF.

This clone was observed a few times. The chain is built from TRBV29-1 and TRBJ1-3; D unresolved. The germline gives CDR1 SQVTM, CDR2 ANQGSEA. The CDR3 has 12 residues. V was pared by 5 bases and J by 1 base, with 6 bases between. The CDR3 coding sequence is TGCAGCGTTAGGAATTCTGGAAACACCATATATTTT. This sequence encodes CSVRNSGNTIYF.

The J gene is TRBJ2-5, the V gene TRBV7-3; 8 nucleotides align to TRBD1. The CDR3 has 14 residues. The germline CDR1 and CDR2 sequences are SGHTA and FQGTGA. V lost 5 bases and J lost 4; bases outside the gene matches: 6. CDR3 DNA: TGTGCCAGCAGCGCTACAGGGGGTCGAGAGACCCAGTACTTC. Translation gives CASSATGGRETQYF.

The rearrangement uses TRBV28 and TRBJ2-5; no clear D gene. Germline V gene data show CDR1 as MDHEN and CDR2 as SYDVKM. The V gene lost 6 bases and the J gene lost 4 bases, with 18 bases spanning the gap. This CDR3 contains 15 residues. The CDR3 is CASSPRLGIIETQYF. The CDR3 nucleotides are TGTGCCAGCAGCCCCCGACTGGGGATCATAGAGACCCAGTACTTC.

The CDR3 spells CAWSQRQGMSSQETQYF. CDR3 sequence (DNA): TGTGCCTGGAGCCAAAGACAGGGGATGTCGTCCCAAGAGACCCAGTACTTC. The rearrangement links TRBV30 to TRBJ2-5, with 8 positions matching TRBD1. CDR3 size: 17 residues. Unmatched junction bases numbered 13, after V lost 3 bases and J lost 1 base. The V gene's germline CDR1 is GTSNPN and CDR2 SVGIG (reference sequence).

There are a few counts of this clone. V is TRBV7-9 and J is TRBJ2-2; the D call may be TRBD1 or TRBD2 (5 bases each). V was clipped by 5 bases and J by 2 bases, with 15 bases between them. CDR3 length: 16 amino acids. CDR1 is SEHNR, CDR2 FQNEAQ, per germline (reference sequence). DNA of the CDR3: TGTGCCAGCAGCCACTCCGGGACGGTAAACACCGGGGAGCTGTTTTTT. The encoded protein is CASSHSGTVNTGELFF.

This rearrangement joins TRBV10-3 to TRBJ2-3; D is unresolved. The CDR3 spans 17 residues. The germline V gene encodes CDR1 ENHRY and CDR2 SYGVKD. With 0 bases removed from V and 0 bases from J, the gap between germline ends came to 13 bases. The chain's CDR3 is CAISESKLSTSTDTQYF. The DNA of the CDR3 is TGTGCCATCAGTGAGTCTAAGCTGTCTACTAGCACAGATACGCAGTATTTT.

The chain combines TRBV5-1 with TRBJ2-1; 7 bases are shared with TRBD2. This CDR3 is built from 13 residues. The V gene end was trimmed by 2 bases and the J gene end by 7 bases; junction bases not matched to a gene: 3. Germline V lookup: CDR1 SGHRS, CDR2 YFSETQ. CDR3 sequence reads: CASSFGGGNEQFF. The DNA for the CDR3 is TGCGCCAGCAGCTTCGGCGGGGGTAATGAGCAGTTCTTC.

This clone showed up just a few times. The rearrangement joins TRBV14 to TRBJ2-3; 11 positions match TRBD2. Trimming at V came to 1 base and at J to 6 bases, leaving 6 bases not matched to a gene. Germline CDR1 SGHDN, CDR2 FVKESK. The CDR3 runs to 16 residues. The CDR3 here is CASSQVPRTSGDTQYF. For the CDR3, the DNA is TGTGCCAGCAGCCAAGTGCCCCGGACTAGCGGGGATACGCAGTATTTT.

The chain employs TRBV30 and TRBJ1-1; 7 nucleotides agree with TRBD1. The V gene's germline CDR1 is GTSNPN and CDR2 SVGIG (reference sequence). V was clipped by 7 bases and J by 0 bases; unmatched bases: 2. The CDR3 runs to 12 residues. The CDR3 sequence is CAFQGVNTEAFF. The CDR3 coding sequence is TGTGCCTTTCAGGGGGTGAACACTGAAGCTTTCTTT.

J is TRBJ2-1 and V is TRBV11-2; tentatively, D is TRBD2 (6 bases). The CDR3 is 15 amino acids. Per germline, CDR1 SGHAT and CDR2 FQNNGV. V lost 0 bases and J lost 4, with 10 bases in between. DNA for the CDR3: TGTGCCAGCAGCTTAGATCGGGGGACTTACAATGAGCAGTTCTTC. Translated, it gives CASSLDRGTYNEQFF.

The rearrangement links TRBV6-1 to TRBJ2-1; 9 bases are a match to TRBD1. Germline V gene lookup returns CDR1 MNHNS and CDR2 SASEGT. V shed 6 bases, J shed 4 bases, and the junction held 4 bases outside the gene matches. The CDR3 runs 14 residues. Written as DNA, the CDR3 is TGTGCCAGCAGCCGGGACAGGGTGTACAATGAGCAGTTCTTC. This translates into CASSRDRVYNEQFF.

The chain combines TRBV30 with TRBJ2-3, with a possible D match to TRBD2 (6 bases). The V end was cut by 1 base, the J end by 1 base, with 12 bases between. The CDR3 has 15 residues. Germline loops: CDR1 GTSNPN, CDR2 SVGIG (reference sequence). CDR3 in amino acids: CAWSGIASGTDTQYF. In nucleotides, the CDR3 is TGTGCCTGGAGTGGGATCGCTAGCGGCACAGATACGCAGTATTTT.

The V gene is TRBV7-3, the J gene TRBJ2-5, with D unclear. The CDR3 consists of 13 residues. Trimming shortened V by 3 bases and J by 1 base, and 6 bases separated the two germline ends. The V gene's germline CDR1 is SGHTA and CDR2 FQGTGA. The chain's CDR3 is CASSFSGQETQYF. In DNA, the CDR3 is TGTGCCAGCAGCTTCAGTGGCCAAGAGACCCAGTACTTC.

V is TRBV30 and J is TRBJ2-5, with 7 bases aligning to TRBD2. V gave up 3 bases and J gave up 1 base; unmatched junction bases: 2. This CDR3 is 13 amino acids long. Germline V gives CDR1 GTSNPN, CDR2 SVGIG (reference sequence). CDR3 nucleotide sequence: TGTGCCTGGAGAGGACTAGTCCAAGAGACCCAGTACTTC. This encodes CAWRGLVQETQYF.

The chain joins TRBV29-1 to TRBJ2-5; 9 nucleotides align to TRBD2. J gave up 3 bases and V 7 bases, and 12 bases lay outside the gene matches. Germline V CDR1 and CDR2: SQVTM, ANQGSEA. This CDR3 has 15 residues. The CDR3 DNA reads TGCAGCGCCCTAGGTGGCGGGGGGGCCAAAGAGACCCAGTACTTC. Encoded protein: CSALGGGGAKETQYF.

The chain combines TRBV25-1 with TRBJ2-2; D unclear. The CDR3 is 15 amino acids. The V gene's germline CDR1 is MGHDK and CDR2 SYGVNS. V dropped 4 bases and J dropped 2 bases, with 11 bases sitting between them. CDR3 coding DNA: TGTGCCAGCAGTGTAAACACCCCTAACACCGGGGAGCTGTTTTTT. Protein: CASSVNTPNTGELFF.

The chain links TRBV19 to TRBJ1-2; possibly TRBD1 for D (6 bases). V was trimmed by 4 bases and J by 5 bases, leaving 23 bases between them. The length of the CDR3 is 17 residues. CDR1 is LNHDA, CDR2 SQIVND, per germline (reference sequence). This CDR3 reads CASSTGTRTAKRYGYTF. CDR3 nucleotide sequence: TGTGCCAGTAGTACAGGCACCCGGACAGCTAAGAGATATGGCTACACCTTC.

This chain uses TRBV7-2 with TRBJ2-7; perhaps TRBD2 as D (5 bases). From germline, CDR1 is SGHTA and CDR2 FQGNSA. The CDR3 is 14 amino acids. Between the trimmed V and J ends, which lost 5 bases and 3 bases, there was a span of 14 bases. The CDR3 here is CASSRSVGVYEQYF. The CDR3 DNA sequence: TGTGCCAGCAGCCGGAGCGTGGGAGTCTACGAGCAGTACTTC.

CDR3 sequence: CAWSRDRAYGYTF. As DNA, the CDR3 is TGTGCCTGGAGCCGGGACAGGGCCTATGGCTACACCTTC. The chain recombines TRBV30 with TRBJ1-2; the match to TRBD1 covers 9 bases. V gave up 3 bases and J gave up 4 bases; unmatched junction bases: 3. Germline V lookup: CDR1 GTSNPN, CDR2 SVGIG (reference sequence). CDR3 length equals 13 residues.

The chain combines TRBV6-6 with TRBJ1-2; the D gene is possibly TRBD1 (6 bases). V was shortened by 6 bases and J by 8 bases, with 16 bases between the two germline ends. This CDR3 comprises 13 residues. From germline, CDR1 is MNHNY and CDR2 SVGAGI (reference sequence). The CDR3 nucleotides read TGTGCCAGCAGGGGGGCAGGGGTTGTAGGCTACACCTTC. Amino acids: CASRGAGVVGYTF.

As to this clone: One junction end disagrees with the germline gene, perhaps due to a read error. The chain couples TRBV7-9 to TRBJ2-5; 9 nucleotides align to TRBD1. This CDR3 contains 15 residues. Germline V gene lookup returns CDR1 SEHNR and CDR2 FQNEAQ (reference sequence). The CDR3 DNA sequence: TGTGCCAGCACCTTAGTGAGGACAGGGGTGGAGACCCAGTACTTC. It is translated as CASTLVRTGVETQYF.

This clone was picked up a small number of times. The chain employs TRBV27 and TRBJ1-1; 9 positions match TRBD1. J gave up 3 bases and V 8 bases, and 16 bases lay outside the gene matches. Germline CDR1 is MNHEY and CDR2 is SMNVEV (reference sequence). The CDR3 runs 17 residues. Here the CDR3 DNA reads TGTGCCAGCTCGCCCCCCGCGGGGACAGGGCAGGACACTGAAGCTTTCTTT. It is translated as CASSPPAGTGQDTEAFF.

V and J are TRBV9 and TRBJ2-3; 7 bases align to TRBD2. This CDR3 comprises 15 residues. Germline assignment: CDR1 SGDLS and CDR2 YYNGEE. Trimming took 6 bases from V and 2 from J; bases not matched to a gene: 9. The CDR3 DNA follows: TGTGCCAGCAACCGCGGGGGAGCCTACACAGATACGCAGTATTTT. It yields the protein CASNRGGAYTDTQYF.

The genes are TRBV7-9 and TRBJ2-4; weak D call: TRBD2 (6 bases). Germline V lookup: CDR1 SEHNR, CDR2 FQNEAQ (reference sequence). The CDR3 loop spans 14 amino acids. V dropped 5 bases and J dropped 8 bases, with 16 bases sitting between them. CDR3 nucleotides: TGTGCCAGCAGCCCTTGGGTCCGGAGGGACATTCAGTACTTC. It codes for CASSPWVRRDIQYF. The full variable domain, in which reference TRBV7-9 and TRBJ2-4 provide the parts outside the CDR3, is DTGVSQNPRHKITKRGQNVTFRCDPISEHNRLYWYRQTLGQGPEFLTYFQNEAQLEKSRLLSDRFSAERPKGSFSTLEIQRTEQGDSAMYLCASSPWVRRDIQYFGAGTRLSVL.

DNA of the CDR3: TGTGCCACCAGCAGAGACGGAGCGGGGGCAGATACGCAGTATTTT. It yields the protein CATSRDGAGADTQYF. This chain connects TRBV15 to TRBJ2-3; 8 bases match TRBD2. Germline V gives CDR1 LNHNV, CDR2 YYDKDF (reference sequence). J was trimmed by 4 bases and V by 0 bases; bases with no gene match: 3. The CDR3 extends over 15 amino acids.

CDR3 protein: CASSDHRDRGFETQYF. CDR3 coding DNA: TGTGCCAGCAGTGACCACCGGGACAGGGGCTTTGAGACCCAGTACTTC. The chain is built from TRBV25-1 and TRBJ2-5; 10 nucleotides agree with TRBD1. The V and J ends lost 3 bases and 5 bases, in that order; junction bases with no gene match: 9. This CDR3 spans 16 amino acids. Per the germline V gene, CDR1 is MGHDK and CDR2 is SYGVNS. Together with reference TRBV25-1 and TRBJ2-5, the CDR3 gives the full variable domain: EADIYQTPRYLVIGTGKKITLECSQTMGHDKMYWYQQDPGMELHLIHYSYGVNSTEKGDLSSESTVSRIRTEHFPLTLESARPSHTSQYLCASSDHRDRGFETQYFGPGTRLLVL.

This clone was seen a single time. J is TRBJ2-5 and V is TRBV15, with D possibly being TRBD2 (5 bases). Per the germline V gene, CDR1 is LNHNV and CDR2 is YYDKDF (reference sequence). The CDR3 sequence is 16 residues long. The ends were cut back, 4 bases at V and 5 bases at J, with 20 bases in the middle. As DNA, the CDR3 is TGTGCCACCAGCAATCTCAAACGGGGTAAAGGGGAGACCCAGTACTTC. This sequence encodes CATSNLKRGKGETQYF.

The chain links TRBV5-6 to TRBJ1-2, with D unclear. The CDR3 has 14 residues. The V end was cut by 4 bases, the J end by 8 bases, with 18 bases between. Looked up from germline, CDR1 is SGHDT and CDR2 is YYEEEE. As DNA, the CDR3 is TGTGCCAGCAGCGTTGGGAGGAAGGCCGCAGGCTACACCTTC. This translates into CASSVGRKAAGYTF.

This clone has just a few counts. The J gene is TRBJ1-6, the V gene TRBV28, with 9 bases lining up with TRBD1. The length of the CDR3 is 13 residues. The ends lost 5 bases at V and 14 bases at J; junction bases unmatched: 7. Germline CDR1 is MDHEN and CDR2 is SYDVKM. CDR3 sequence (DNA): TGTGCCAGCAGTCTCGACAGGGGGTGGTCCCTCCACTTT. Translated: CASSLDRGWSLHF.